This T cell receptor (beta chain) emerged from a study of monozygotic twins with inflammatory bowel disease. Notes on the study in general: Repertoire likeness was no different across concordant and discordant twins, perhaps owing to restricted power.

The CDR3 sequence is 17 residues long. Germline assignment: CDR1 MDHEN and CDR2 SYDVKM. Making each TCR library took around 3,300 ng of total RNA. Each sample's cDNA came from eight separate reactions. For each CDR3 protein, TCRdb gives one entry from its re-call of the 5' RACE reads, without DNA. This table lists roughly 150,000 distinct CDR3 sequences. As regards this clonotype: Its antigen is undetermined.

The sample taken for sequencing was blood. This rearrangement joins TRBV28 to TRBJ2-1; the TCRdb D gene call, TRBD2, has no DNA to confirm it. The clonotype was recovered from a human donor with ulcerative colitis or Crohn's disease, or a healthy co-twin of an affected twin (not recorded which). The CDR3 protein is CASTPTSGLAGYNEQFF.